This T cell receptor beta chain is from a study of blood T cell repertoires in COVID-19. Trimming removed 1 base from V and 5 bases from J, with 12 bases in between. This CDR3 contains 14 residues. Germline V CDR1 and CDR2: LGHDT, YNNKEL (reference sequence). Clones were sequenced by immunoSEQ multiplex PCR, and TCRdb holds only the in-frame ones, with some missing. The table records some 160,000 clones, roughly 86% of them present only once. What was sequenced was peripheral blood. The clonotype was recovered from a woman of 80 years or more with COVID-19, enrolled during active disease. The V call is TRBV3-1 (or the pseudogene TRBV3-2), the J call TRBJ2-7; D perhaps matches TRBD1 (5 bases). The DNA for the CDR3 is TGTGCCAGCAGCCAAGGGGGCTACGTGGACGAGCAGTACTTC. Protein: CASSQGGYVDEQYF.